One and the same sample provided the 29 T cell receptor beta chains below, sequenced in a study of blood T cell repertoires in COVID-19. The method was immunoSEQ multiplex PCR; TCRdb's version includes in-frame clones alone and lacks a portion of them. The sample lists 200,000 to 250,000 clones; approximately 80% were seen once. Sequencing used PBMCs or T cells enriched from blood (not recorded which). The receptors shown here come from a man aged 35 to 55 who had recovered from COVID-19.

J is TRBJ1-1 and V is TRBV10-3; perhaps TRBD1 as D (6 bases). Germline V gene data show CDR1 as ENHRY and CDR2 as SYGVKD. This CDR3 contains 14 residues. V was pared by 7 bases and J by 2 bases, with 14 bases between. In DNA, the CDR3 is TGTGCCATCAACCCGGGGGGGCCCAACACTGAAGCTTTCTTT. It specifies CAINPGGPNTEAFF.

The chain employs TRBV11-2 and TRBJ2-7; TRBD1 agrees at 9 bases. The CDR3 consists of 15 residues. The germline CDR1 and CDR2 sequences are SGHAT and FQNNGV. The J segment lost 2 bases and the V segment lost 4 bases, leaving 6 bases of the junction unmatched. CDR3 DNA: TGTGCCAGCAGCTACCCCGGGACAGGGCCCTACGAGCAGTACTTC. Amino acid sequence: CASSYPGTGPYEQYF.

The rearrangement joins TRBV5-1 to TRBJ1-1, with D possibly being TRBD1 (5 bases). Germline V gives CDR1 SGHRS, CDR2 YFSETQ. CDR3 length: 15 residues. V was shortened by 4 bases and J by 5 bases, with 18 bases between the two germline ends. The CDR3 loop is CASSRIGGGGTEAFF. CDR3 nucleotides: TGCGCCAGCAGCCGTATCGGCGGCGGGGGAACTGAAGCTTTCTTT.

This CDR3 reads CASSRPSGQNIQYF. The CDR3 DNA reads TGTGCCAGTAGTAGGCCTAGCGGGCAAAACATTCAGTACTTC. This chain links TRBV19 with TRBJ2-4, with 8 bases aligning to TRBD2. The CDR3 has 14 residues. Germline-derived CDR1 and CDR2 are LNHDA and SQIVND (reference sequence). V lost 4 bases, J lost 5 bases, and 4 bases stayed unmatched.

The CDR3 DNA is TGTGCCAGCAGCCCCTCCGGACAGGGGGCGACTGAGCAGTACTTC. Translated: CASSPSGQGATEQYF. The rearrangement uses TRBV7-2 and TRBJ2-7; 11 bases map to TRBD1. Germline V lookup: CDR1 SGHTA, CDR2 FQGNSA. Unmatched junction bases numbered 10, after V lost 5 bases and J lost 7 bases. The length of the CDR3 is 15 residues.

As DNA, the CDR3 is TGTGCCAGCAGCCCGGAGGCCAGGGGTGGAAACACCATATATTTT. Its translation: CASSPEARGGNTIYF. The chain recombines TRBV9 with TRBJ1-3; D may be TRBD1 (6 bases). The CDR3 contains 15 residues. V lost 4 bases and J lost 3, with 14 bases in between. The V gene's germline CDR1 is SGDLS and CDR2 YYNGEE.

V and J are TRBV5-6 and TRBJ1-2; TRBD1 might be the D (5 bases). Germline assignment: CDR1 SGHDT and CDR2 YYEEEE. The CDR3 consists of 12 residues. V lost 3 bases and J 8 bases, leaving 11 bases between the germline ends. The DNA of the CDR3 is TGTGCCAGCAGCTGGGGCTCGAGCGGCTACACCTTC. This codes for CASSWGSSGYTF.

The chain uses TRBV2 and TRBJ1-4; 7 bases align to TRBD1. CDR1 is SNHLY, CDR2 FYNNEI, per germline. CDR3 length equals 15 residues. The trim removed 6 bases at V and 2 bases at J, leaving 6 bases unmatched. The CDR3 loop is CASREKTGTNEKLFF. The CDR3, as DNA: TGTGCCAGCAGAGAAAAGACAGGGACTAATGAAAAACTGTTTTTT.

This rearrangement joins TRBV6-5 to TRBJ2-3; 11 bases align to TRBD2. The CDR3 sequence is 13 residues long. The ends lost 6 bases at V and 5 bases at J; junction bases unmatched: 1. Germline lookup yields CDR1 MNHEY and CDR2 SVGAGI. Here the CDR3 DNA reads TGTGCCAGCAGCGGACTAGCGGGAGATACGCAGTATTTT. Translated, it gives CASSGLAGDTQYF.

This clone came up once. The chain uses TRBV7-9 and TRBJ1-2, with D unclear. Deletions cut 4 bases from V and 4 bases from J, with 16 bases between. The CDR3 runs to 15 residues. The germline V gene has CDR1 SEHNR and CDR2 FQNEAQ (reference sequence). CDR3 DNA: TGTGCCAGCAGCTCCATGACGGCGGTATTCTATGGCTACACCTTC. This encodes CASSSMTAVFYGYTF.

In its sample, this clone was seen once. The genes are TRBV5-1 and TRBJ1-6; TRBD1 might be the D (5 bases). From germline, CDR1 is SGHRS and CDR2 YFSETQ. The CDR3 extends over 14 amino acids. Trimming stripped 2 bases from V and 7 bases from J, with 10 bases between. CDR3 sequence reads: CASSFGDLNSPLHF. In DNA, the CDR3 is TGCGCCAGCAGCTTCGGGGACTTGAATTCACCCCTCCACTTT.

The chain combines TRBV29-1 with TRBJ2-5, with D tentatively TRBD2 (5 bases). The CDR3 spans 15 residues. Germline CDR1 SQVTM, CDR2 ANQGSEA. The V end lost 7 bases, the J end lost 4 bases, and 22 bases lay between the germline ends. Here the CDR3 DNA reads TGCAGCGGATTCGACACAAACGGAGGAGGAGAGACCCAGTACTTC. Translation gives CSGFDTNGGGETQYF. The variable domain in full, with the rest retrieved from reference TRBV29-1 and TRBJ2-5, is SAVISQKPSRDICQRGTSLTIQCQVDSQVTMMFWYRQQPGQSLTLIATANQGSEATYESGFVIDKFPISRPNLTFSTLTVSNMSPEDSSIYLCSGFDTNGGGETQYFGPGTRLLVL.

In its sample, this clone was seen many times. J is TRBJ2-1 and V is TRBV9; no definite D call. CDR3 size: 13 residues. The ends were cut back, 4 bases at V and 7 bases at J, with 12 bases in the middle. Germline V gives CDR1 SGDLS, CDR2 YYNGEE. CDR3 nucleotide sequence: TGTGCCAGCAGCCCAGACCCGGGTAATGAGCAGTTCTTC. Its translation: CASSPDPGNEQFF.

The CDR3 protein is CASSISYNSNQPQHF. In nucleotides, the CDR3 is TGTGCCAGTAGTATTAGCTACAATAGCAATCAGCCCCAGCATTTT. The rearrangement joins TRBV19 to TRBJ1-5, with D unresolved. Germline-derived CDR1 and CDR2 are LNHDA and SQIVND (reference sequence). The V and J ends lost 3 bases and 0 bases respectively, with 9 bases between them. The CDR3 sequence is 15 residues long.

This clone was recorded only once. V gene TRBV19 combines with J gene TRBJ2-1; the match to TRBD2 covers 8 bases. With 5 bases clipped from V and 3 bases from J, the junction kept 9 bases outside the gene matches. CDR1 and CDR2 (germline): LNHDA, SQIVND (reference sequence). The CDR3 has 16 residues. For the CDR3, the DNA is TGTGCCAGTAGTGTCCCGACTAGCGTCATCTACAATGAGCAGTTCTTC. Protein sequence: CASSVPTSVIYNEQFF.

CDR3 DNA: TGTGCCAGCAGCTTGGGACTGAATGGAGAGACCCAGTACTTC. Protein product: CASSLGLNGETQYF. The V gene is TRBV5-4, the J gene TRBJ2-5; D not certain. Germline-derived CDR1 and CDR2 are SGHNT and YYREEE (reference sequence). The CDR3 has 14 residues. The V end was cut by 0 bases, the J end by 4 bases, with 10 bases between.

The chain uses TRBV2 and TRBJ1-1; TRBD1 agrees at 9 bases. CDR1 is SNHLY and CDR2 is FYNNEI in the germline V gene. CDR3 length: 13 amino acids. V shed 9 bases, J shed 5 bases, and the junction held 7 bases outside the gene matches. The CDR3 sequence is CASLTGGRTEAFF. The CDR3 DNA reads TGTGCCAGTTTGACAGGGGGTAGGACTGAAGCTTTCTTT.

This clone showed up just once. The chain joins TRBV24-1 to TRBJ2-7; 11 bases map to TRBD1. The CDR3 runs 17 residues. Trimming removed 4 bases from V and 3 bases from J; junction bases left unmatched: 10. Germline assignment: CDR1 KGHDR and CDR2 SFDVKD. The CDR3 is CATSEQKWDRGDYEQYF. In nucleotides, the CDR3 is TGTGCCACCAGTGAACAGAAGTGGGACAGGGGGGACTACGAGCAGTACTTC.

This chain connects TRBV3-1 (or the pseudogene TRBV3-2) to TRBJ2-3; 9 nucleotides agree with TRBD2. CDR1 is LGHDT and CDR2 is YNNKEL in the germline V gene (reference sequence). The ends lost 2 bases at V and 2 bases at J; junction bases unmatched: 5. The CDR3 has 16 residues. DNA of the CDR3: TGTGCCAGCAGCCAATTGACTAGCGGCCACACAGATACGCAGTATTTT. Translated, it gives CASSQLTSGHTDTQYF.

This chain connects TRBV7-2 to TRBJ2-1, with 8 nucleotides matching TRBD2. The CDR3 is 15 residues long. Per germline, CDR1 SGHTA and CDR2 FQGNSA. V trimming: 5 bases; J trimming: 3 bases; junction bases outside the gene matches: 6. This chain's CDR3 is CASSVTSGGYNEQFF. The CDR3 DNA is TGTGCCAGCAGCGTTACTAGCGGAGGCTACAATGAGCAGTTCTTC.

This chain joins TRBV19 and TRBJ1-2, with no clear D. Trimming stripped 7 bases from V and 6 bases from J, with 21 bases between. Germline V lookup: CDR1 LNHDA, CDR2 SQIVND (reference sequence). The CDR3 length is 15 residues. The DNA for the CDR3 is TGTGCCAGTACCTTTATGTCGGGAGTTGGAGATGGCTACACCTTC. This translates into CASTFMSGVGDGYTF.

The CDR3 here is CASSQERTKQAYNEQFF. In DNA, the CDR3 is TGCGCCAGCAGCCAAGAAAGGACTAAACAGGCTTACAATGAGCAGTTCTTC. This chain joins TRBV4-1 and TRBJ2-1; a weak D match, TRBD2 (6 bases). Germline V CDR1 and CDR2: MGHRA, YSYEKL. V was trimmed by 0 bases and J by 4 bases, leaving 16 bases between them. The CDR3 extends over 17 amino acids.

This clone was seen at least ten times. This chain joins TRBV7-9 and TRBJ2-7; 11 nucleotides line up with TRBD2. CDR1 SEHNR and CDR2 FQNEAQ come from the germline V gene (reference sequence). V was clipped by 1 base and J by 4 bases; unmatched bases: 3. The CDR3 sequence is 15 residues long. CDR3 amino acids: CASSLGSGRVYEQYF. CDR3 bases: TGTGCCAGCAGCTTAGGTAGCGGGAGGGTTTACGAGCAGTACTTC.

The sample holds one count of this clone. The V and J genes are TRBV5-8 and TRBJ2-5; D is unresolved. The CDR3 loop spans 14 amino acids. Trimming shortened V by 1 base and J by 1 base, and 8 bases separated the two germline ends. The germline V gene has CDR1 SGHTS and CDR2 YDEGEE. The CDR3 DNA follows: TGTGCCAGCAGCTTGTTGGGCCGCCAAGAGACCCAGTACTTC. Translating gives CASSLLGRQETQYF.

Turning to this clone: Other DNA sequences in this specimen translate into the identical CDR3. V usage is TRBV18 and J usage is TRBJ2-7; no clear D. Per the germline V gene, CDR1 is KGHSH and CDR2 is LQKENI. V was trimmed by 2 bases and J by 0 bases, leaving 5 bases between them. The length of the CDR3 is 13 residues. The CDR3 is CASSPGSSYEQYF. The DNA of the CDR3 is TGTGCCAGCTCACCAGGCAGCTCCTACGAGCAGTACTTC.

This clone was observed once. The gene calls are TRBV5-4 and TRBJ2-7; the D gene is possibly TRBD1 (5 bases). The CDR3 loop spans 13 amino acids. CDR1 and CDR2 from the germline V gene are SGHNT and YYREEE (reference sequence). Trimming took 4 bases from V and 5 from J, leaving 13 bases between them. The CDR3 reads CASSLGQGDEQYF. Here the CDR3 DNA reads TGTGCCAGCAGCCTGGGCCAGGGCGACGAGCAGTACTTC.

CDR3 sequence reads: CASSNRDRVGEQYF. The DNA for the CDR3 is TGTGCCAGCAGCAACCGGGACAGGGTTGGCGAGCAGTACTTC. The chain is built from TRBV7-9 and TRBJ2-7, with 9 bases aligning to TRBD1. CDR3 length equals 14 residues. Germline V lookup: CDR1 SEHNR, CDR2 FQNEAQ (reference sequence). V shed 5 bases and J 6 bases; nucleotides not matched to a gene: 8. Full variable domain (rest looked up from reference TRBV7-9 and TRBJ2-7): DTGVSQNPRHKITKRGQNVTFRCDPISEHNRLYWYRQTLGQGPEFLTYFQNEAQLEKSRLLSDRFSAERPKGSFSTLEIQRTEQGDSAMYLCASSNRDRVGEQYFGPGTRLTVT.

This rearrangement joins TRBV19 to TRBJ2-4; 8 positions match TRBD1. This CDR3 has 13 residues. The V gene end was trimmed by 5 bases and the J gene end by 7 bases; junction bases not matched to a gene: 4. Germline CDR1 reads LNHDA; CDR2 reads SQIVND (reference sequence). CDR3 sequence (DNA): TGTGCCAGTAGTGGACAGGGCTGGAACATTCAGTACTTC. Translating it yields CASSGQGWNIQYF.

J is TRBJ2-7 and V is TRBV11-2; a possible D gene is TRBD2 (6 bases). V was clipped by 5 bases and J by 3 bases, with 17 bases between them. The CDR3 is 15 amino acids. Germline assignment: CDR1 SGHAT and CDR2 FQNNGV. CDR3 sequence (DNA): TGTGCCAGCAGCCCTTCTGGGCGGGGTATCTACGAGCAGTACTTC. Protein: CASSPSGRGIYEQYF.